These 13 T cell receptor beta chains came from one sample sequenced in a study of cytomegalovirus exposure and HLA in healthy donors. The PCR had 60 Vbeta and 13 Jbeta primers. TCRdb's copy holds only in-frame clones and misses some; the assay was immunoSEQ multiplex PCR. The sample carries around 130,000 clones, roughly 80% recorded once. Sequencing input: PBMCs. These receptors came from a boy under 18 in good health and CMV-seronegative.

This clone has more than one count but fewer than ten. The chain has TRBV27 and TRBJ2-1, with 10 bases aligning to TRBD2. CDR3 length: 16 amino acids. J gave up 10 bases and V 5 bases, and 14 bases lay outside the gene matches. The germline V gene has CDR1 MNHEY and CDR2 SMNVEV (reference sequence). CDR3 DNA sequence: TGTGCCAGCAGTCCACCCATAGCGGGAGGTCCTGCCGAGCAGTTCTTC. It translates to CASSPPIAGGPAEQFF.

The CDR3 sequence is CASSQVQGAGGNYGYTF. As DNA, the CDR3 is TGCGCCAGCAGCCAAGTTCAAGGGGCAGGGGGCAACTATGGCTACACCTTC. The rearrangement uses TRBV4-1 and TRBJ1-2; 8 nucleotides line up with TRBD1. V was pared by 1 base and J by 2 bases, with 9 bases of the junction left unmatched. The CDR3 contains 17 residues. Germline V gene sequence: CDR1 MGHRA, CDR2 YSYEKL.

The V call is TRBV7-2, the J call TRBJ2-1, with D possibly being TRBD1 (6 bases). The CDR3 has 13 residues. The germline V gene has CDR1 SGHTA and CDR2 FQGNSA. V lost 1 base and J lost 15, with 16 bases in between. For the CDR3, the DNA is TGTGCCAGCAGCTTAGTAGTACAGGGAAACGGGTTCTTC. It is translated as CASSLVVQGNGFF.

The chain carries TRBV27 and TRBJ1-5, with 7 bases that match TRBD1. There are 14 residues in the CDR3. J lost 7 bases, V lost 3 bases, and 6 bases had no gene match. CDR1 and CDR2 from the germline V gene are MNHEY and SMNVEV (reference sequence). CDR3 DNA sequence: TGTGCCAGCAGTTTCACAGGGGTGGGCCAGCCCCAGCATTTT. This sequence encodes CASSFTGVGQPQHF.

The rearrangement links TRBV5-5 to TRBJ2-2, with 7 bases identical to TRBD1. The CDR3 runs 13 residues. CDR1 is SGHKS, CDR2 YYEKEE, per germline (reference sequence). Losses at the gene ends were 5 bases for V and 13 bases for J; bases not matched to a gene: 11. This chain's CDR3 is CASSLTGVGTLFF. Here the CDR3 DNA reads TGTGCCAGCAGTCTTACAGGGGTGGGCACGCTGTTTTTT.

The rearrangement links TRBV4-1 to TRBJ2-7, with 7 bases aligning to TRBD2. Trimming at V came to 1 base and at J to 3 bases, leaving 15 bases not matched to a gene. Germline lookup yields CDR1 MGHRA and CDR2 YSYEKL. The length of the CDR3 is 18 residues. The CDR3 loop reads CASSQGRSGTHNYYEQYF. The DNA for the CDR3 is TGCGCCAGCAGCCAAGGGAGGAGCGGGACTCATAATTACTACGAGCAGTACTTC.

The chain uses TRBV11-2 and TRBJ1-1, with D unresolved. From germline, CDR1 is SGHAT and CDR2 FQNNGV. Trimming left V 3 bases short and J 0 bases short, with 11 bases between. The CDR3 loop spans 15 amino acids. CDR3 residues: CASSFWTGMNTEAFF. The CDR3 nucleotides read TGTGCCAGCAGCTTCTGGACGGGGATGAACACTGAAGCTTTCTTT.

This clone was found once. The gene calls are TRBV5-1 and TRBJ2-1; possible D gene TRBD2, 7 bases. The ends were cut back, 5 bases at V and 8 bases at J, with 11 bases in the middle. Germline CDR1 and CDR2: SGHRS and YFSETQ. The CDR3 totals 12 residues. The CDR3 nucleotides read TGCGCCAGCAGGGGGAGGGGGGATGAGCAGTTCTTC. Amino acids: CASRGRGDEQFF.

A word on this clone: A read error may account for a junction end that differs from germline. The chain employs TRBV7-9 and TRBJ1-4; D call uncertain. CDR1 is SEHNR and CDR2 is FQNEAQ in the germline V gene (reference sequence). This CDR3 has 12 amino acids. CDR3 loop: CSSTITNEKLFF. In nucleotides, the CDR3 is TGTTCCAGCACTATCACTAATGAAAAACTGTTTTTT.

The chain joins TRBV4-1 to TRBJ1-2; TRBD1 might be the D (5 bases). This CDR3 region has 16 residues. Deletions cut 1 base from V and 6 bases from J, with 18 bases between. Germline V gene data show CDR1 as MGHRA and CDR2 as YSYEKL. The CDR3 loop is CASSQVDNVDSHGYTF. The CDR3 bases are TGCGCCAGCAGCCAAGTCGACAACGTCGACAGCCATGGCTACACCTTC.

This chain connects TRBV6-5 to TRBJ1-2; 10 bases match TRBD1. J lost 8 bases, V lost 6 bases, and 12 bases had no gene match. The CDR3 sequence is 15 residues long. Germline V lookup: CDR1 MNHEY, CDR2 SVGAGI. The CDR3 here is CASSGTGEWLEGYTF. The CDR3 bases are TGTGCCAGCAGCGGGACAGGGGAGTGGTTGGAAGGCTACACCTTC.

V usage is TRBV27 and J usage is TRBJ2-2, with 7 bases lining up with TRBD1. The CDR3 consists of 15 residues. V shed 2 bases, J shed 2 bases, and the junction held 2 bases outside the gene matches. The germline gives CDR1 MNHEY, CDR2 SMNVEV (reference sequence). In DNA, the CDR3 is TGTGCCAGCAGTTTAGACAGGGACAACACCGGGGAGCTGTTTTTT. Translating gives CASSLDRDNTGELFF.

This chain joins TRBV30 and TRBJ2-7; 7 bases fit TRBD2. The V segment lost 3 bases and the J segment 3 bases; nucleotides outside the gene matches: 11. Germline CDR1 and CDR2: GTSNPN and SVGIG (reference sequence). This CDR3 is built from 15 residues. The CDR3 DNA reads TGTGCCTGGAGCCCGGGGGGTCGGATTCACTACGAGCAGTACTTC. The encoded protein is CAWSPGGRIHYEQYF.